The clone carrying this T cell receptor beta chain has a handful of counts. This entry is derived from a study of beta chain features in type 1 diabetes. CDR1 and CDR2 from the germline V gene are MGHRA and YSYEKL. This CDR3 region has 19 residues. Trimming removed 0 bases from V and 6 bases from J; junction bases left unmatched: 16. cDNA synthesis used the whole RNA isolate, giving expressed TCRB sequences. Repertoires were generated with immunoSEQ multiplex PCR, while TCRdb's copy carries only in-frame clones and drops some. The top ten hold roughly 0.6% of the sample, which has over 150,000 clones, 13% seen once.

This clonotype was obtained from a woman in her late teens or twenties in good health. This rearrangement joins TRBV4-1 to TRBJ2-3; 9 bases map to TRBD2. The specimen was central memory CD4+ T cells from blood. CDR3 loop: CASSQDKWGIAGARDTQYF. CDR3 sequence (DNA): TGCGCCAGCAGCCAAGATAAGTGGGGGATAGCGGGAGCCAGGGATACGCAGTATTTT.